This entry concerns a single TCR beta chain. The sample belongs to a study of blood T cell repertoires in COVID-19. Study information: Some COVID-19 samples were acute and others convalescent; all came from the United States, Italy and Spain. PBMCs, B-cell-depleted T cells, or T cells provided the cDNA or gDNA that made up the material.

Original data processing: Estimation of nucleated cell counts relied on the amplification of reference gene primers. Assay used: immunoSEQ multiplex PCR; TCRdb lists only in-frame clones, some missing. V, J and clone size derive from that table, while D and trimming were established from the DNA sequence. The sample comprises about 49,000 clones, about 85% of which are singletons, and 5% rests with the top ten. The germline V gene encodes CDR1 KGHDR and CDR2 SFDVKD. The CDR3 runs 12 residues. J gave up 4 bases and V 12 bases, and 7 bases lay outside the gene matches. The specimen sequenced was peripheral blood. The receptor was isolated from a man aged 40-55 years with active COVID-19. The chain carries TRBV24-1 and TRBJ2-7, with 8 bases identical to TRBD2. The CDR3 nucleotides are TGTGCCGTAGCGGGAAACTCGTACGAGCAGTACTTC. This encodes CAVAGNSYEQYF.